This section outlines one TCR beta chain sequence together with its context. Its antigen is unidentified. A junction end diverges from the germline sequence, so it may reflect a read error. The data were obtained in a study of beta chain features in type 1 diabetes. Germline V gives CDR1 SGHVS, CDR2 FNYEAQ. The CDR3 has 13 residues. Study-level results: Shortening of TCRB CDR3s, moderate but significant, appeared in all four CD4+ subsets of Type 1 diabetes patients.

Expressed TCRB transcripts were sequenced because the entire RNA isolate underwent reverse transcription. Generated by immunoSEQ multiplex PCR, the TCRdb table keeps only in-frame clones and is missing some. The sample has roughly 51,000 clones; around half are singletons. The chain couples TRBV7-6 to TRBJ1-2; the match to TRBD1 covers 8 bases. This TCR derives from a woman between 40 and 50 years old with type 1 diabetes. The material sequenced was Tregs from blood. For the CDR3, the DNA is TGTGCCAGCAGCGCCACCGGGACAGGTTTTGGCTCCTTC. This sequence encodes CASSATGTGFGSF. Full variable domain (missing parts from reference TRBV7-6 and TRBJ1-2): GAGVSQSPRYKVTKRGQDVALRCDPISGHVSLYWYRQALGQGPEFLTYFNYEAQQDKSGLPNDRFSAERPEGSISTLTIQRTEQRDSAMYRCASSATGTGFGSFGSGTRLTVV.